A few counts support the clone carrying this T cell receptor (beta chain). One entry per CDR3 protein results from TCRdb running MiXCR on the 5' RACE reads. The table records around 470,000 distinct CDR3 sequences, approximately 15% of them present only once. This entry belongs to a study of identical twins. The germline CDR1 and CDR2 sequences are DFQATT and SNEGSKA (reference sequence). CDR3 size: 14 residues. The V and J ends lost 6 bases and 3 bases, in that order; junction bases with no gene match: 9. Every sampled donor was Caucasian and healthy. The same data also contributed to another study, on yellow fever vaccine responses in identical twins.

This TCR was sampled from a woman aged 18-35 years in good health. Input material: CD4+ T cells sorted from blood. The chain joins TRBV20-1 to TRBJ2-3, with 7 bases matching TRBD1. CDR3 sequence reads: CSAETGSLTDTQYF. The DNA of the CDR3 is TGCAGTGCCGAGACAGGGTCCTTGACAGATACGCAGTATTTT.